The 10 T cell receptor beta chains below were found in one sample sequenced in a study of tumor-infiltrating lymphocytes in primary liver carcinoma. The template, 500 ng total RNA, yielded TCR beta cDNA made with a constant-region primer. Three-round nested multiplex PCR performed with slightly modified ARM-PCR produced the TCR beta libraries. The first two PCR rounds used TRBV1-TRBV30 forward primers with a C-beta reverse primer, around 10 cycles each. TCRdb reprocessed the multiplex PCR reads via MiXCR and lists one record per CDR3 protein. The table lists 300,000 to 350,000 distinct CDR3 sequences, less than 65% of them singletons. Both blood RNA, taken from unsorted whole blood, and germline DNA were extracted. The sequenced material came from peripheral blood. The receptors here all came from a man aged 35 to 55 with primary liver carcinoma and hepatitis B virus infection.

As to this clonotype: A read error is possible here, since a much larger clone lies one base away. The chain joins TRBV10-3 to TRBJ2-3; D possibly corresponds to TRBD1 (5 bases). The germline V gene encodes CDR1 ENHRY and CDR2 SYGVKD. The CDR3 consists of 15 residues. In nucleotides, the CDR3 is TGTGCCATCAGTTCCCCGGCAGGGAACACATATACGCAGTATTTT. Translation gives CAISSPAGNTYTQYF.

This clonotype was found once. The chain uses TRBV5-6 and TRBJ1-2, with TRBD1 as a possible D gene (6 bases). This CDR3 spans 13 amino acids. Germline V CDR1 and CDR2: SGHDT, YYEEEE. V shed 4 bases and J shed 4 bases, with 11 bases lying between them. The CDR3 protein is CASSGNRVYGYTF. In nucleotides, the CDR3 is TGTGCCAGCAGCGGTAACAGGGTCTATGGCTACACCTTC.

The table lists this clonotype with many counts. The chain carries TRBV4-1 and TRBJ1-1, with 8 bases identical to TRBD1. Per the germline V gene, CDR1 is MGHRA and CDR2 is YSYEKL. V gave up 0 bases and J gave up 5 bases; unmatched junction bases: 2. The CDR3 is 14 residues long. The CDR3 DNA sequence: TGCGCCAGCAGCCAAGAGAGGACAGGGACTGAAGCTTTCTTT. Amino acid sequence: CASSQERTGTEAFF.

In the case of this clonotype: At one end, the junction sequence differs from germline, possibly due to a read error. The chain employs TRBV11-2 and TRBJ2-1; 8 bases fit TRBD2. The CDR3 has 19 residues. Looked up from germline, CDR1 is SGHAT and CDR2 is FQNNGV. CDR3 region: CASSTRRAGAILSYNEHFF. In nucleotides, the CDR3 is TGTGCCAGCAGCACACGACGAGCGGGAGCGATTCTCTCCTACAATGAGCATTTCTTC.

This clonotype has at least ten counts. This chain links TRBV11-2 with TRBJ2-4; 7 bases agree with TRBD1. After removal of 5 bases from V and 0 bases from J, the junction contained 10 bases not matched to a gene. The length of the CDR3 is 17 residues. The germline V gene has CDR1 SGHAT and CDR2 FQNNGV. In DNA form, the CDR3 reads TGTGCCAGCAGCGATCGGACAGGCCCCCTAGCCAAAAACATTCAGTACTTC. As protein: CASSDRTGPLAKNIQYF.

The V call is TRBV12-3 or TRBV12-4, the J call TRBJ2-5; tentatively, D is TRBD2 (7 bases). V was pared by 7 bases and J by 1 base, with 19 bases between. The CDR3 consists of 16 residues. The CDR3 loop is CASNLGLADSQETQYF. The CDR3 DNA follows: TGTGCCAGCAATCTGGGGCTAGCGGACAGCCAAGAGACCCAGTACTTC.

Details on this clonotype: This CDR3 fails to terminate in the conserved phenylalanine or tryptophan, so it likely reflects a read error. This chain uses TRBV6-2 or TRBV6-3 with TRBJ2-1; 7 positions match TRBD2. Germline CDR1 MNHEY, CDR2 SVGEGT. The CDR3 sequence is 16 residues long. Here the CDR3 reads CASSYSREPGYNEQFS. CDR3 DNA sequence: TGTGCCAGCAGCTACTCGCGGGAGCCAGGGTACAATGAGCAGTTCTCC.

For this clonotype: The junction shows a germline mismatch at one end, possibly a read error. This chain joins TRBV12-3 or TRBV12-4 and TRBJ2-1; TRBD2 matches 11 bases. The CDR3 runs to 14 residues. The CDR3 sequence is CAGAPLAGASEQFF. CDR3 sequence (DNA): TGTGCCGGCGCCCCACTAGCGGGAGCGAGTGAGCAATTCTTC.

This clonotype was observed a single time. Given a much more abundant clone one base away, this may be a read error. The chain recombines TRBV10-3 with TRBJ1-5; D not certain. V shed 0 bases and J shed 1 base, with 13 bases lying between them. The CDR3 totals 17 residues. Germline lookup yields CDR1 ENHRY and CDR2 SYGVKD. The chain's CDR3 is CAISESVHLSSNQPQHF. Written as DNA, the CDR3 is TGTGCCATCAGTGAGTCGGTACACCTCAGCAGCAATCAGCCCCAGCATTTT.

Of note for this clonotype: This sequence may be a read error, since a much larger clone differs from it by one base. This chain links TRBV10-3 with TRBJ1-1; D is undetermined. Trimming took 6 bases from V and 1 from J, leaving 12 bases between them. Germline assignment: CDR1 ENHRY and CDR2 SYGVKD. The CDR3 length is 14 residues. The CDR3 loop is CAISIDGGNTEAFF. The CDR3 DNA sequence: TGTGCCATCAGCATCGACGGAGGGAACACTGAAGCTTTCTTT.